This T cell receptor (beta chain) was sequenced during a study of blood T cell repertoires in COVID-19 (dated by TCRdb to 2018 to 2021). Turning to the overall study: Collaborator samples came from the United States, Italy and Spain and covered acute and convalescent phases of COVID-19. The prospective study material was composed of cDNA or gDNA derived from T cells, B-cell-depleted T cells, or PBMCs. The dataset comprised deeply sampled blood TCRbeta repertoires from subjects exposed to, actively infected with, or recovered from COVID-19. The repertoires were made available in a free public database intended to serve as a resource for research on the immune response to SARS-CoV-2. Samples came from the ongoing ImmuneRACE study (first 160 participants) plus 1,254 subjects from 6 global collaborators. The sample metadata nearly always contained a de-identified subject ID, COVID-19 status, age in years and sex. Where available, HLA class I and class II types were taken from metadata supplied by the sample provider and were not determined by assay-based typing. Findings and caveats that apply to the study as a whole: The quantity of clinical and demographic metadata differed by source and by participant and was supplied without curation.

The immunoSEQ Assay, a bias-controlled multiplex PCR, was used to amplify TCRbeta CDR3 regions from genomic DNA. In the paper's pipeline: Within the assay, amplification of reference gene primers was used to estimate how many nucleated cells each sample contained. To quantify the absolute abundance of each unique TCRbeta CDR3 rearrangement, sequence reads were collapsed and filtered. For each sample, productive Simpson clonality was calculated by taking the square root of Simpson's diversity index across productive rearrangements. The immuneACCESS repertoire file appears here via TCRdb, limited to in-frame rearrangements. These files lack a portion of the clones; in checked studies, under half of the deficit traces to unresolved V genes, and the cause of the others is not known. For V, J and clone size, that table is used; D and trimming come from the DNA. The sample table contains 150,000 to 200,000 clones; only one count was recorded for about 74% of them. About 3% of the sample is in the top ten clones.

A note on this clone: Its specific antigen is unknown. Within one base of it there is no much larger clone, and no base qualities were kept.

The CDR3 runs 20 residues from the cysteine to the phenylalanine. This entry keeps only the CDR3 DNA: 60 bases, framed from base 1. V is pruned by 2 bases and J by 3 bases, leaving 14 bases of the junction without a gene match. Taken from the germline V gene, the CDR1 and CDR2 loops are SGHTA and FQGTGA. Each collaborating institution followed its own protocols to collect whole blood in K2EDTA tubes. Collaborator samples were shipped for TCRbeta analysis as frozen whole blood, isolated PBMCs, or DNA extracted from either sample type. The receptor was derived from a woman of 80 years or more with acute or convalescent COVID-19. The chain is encoded by TRBV7-3 joined to TRBJ2-1, with TRBD2 identical over 12 junction bases. Source material: peripheral blood. The DNA is as follows: TGTGCCAGCAGCTTATCCCCCCTGCTAGCGGGAGGGTCCCACTACAATGAGCAGTTCTTC. This translates into CASSLSPLLAGGSHYNEQFF.